These 30 T cell receptor beta chains were sequenced from one sample in a study of blood T cell repertoires in COVID-19. The method was immunoSEQ multiplex PCR; TCRdb's version includes in-frame clones alone and lacks a portion of them. Among some 250,000 clones listed, more than 75% were seen once. Sequenced sample: peripheral blood. These TCRs come from a woman aged 40 to 50 who had recovered from COVID-19.

CDR3: CASRPGGRGVPEAFF. For the CDR3, the DNA is TGTGCCAGCCGACCTGGGGGCAGGGGGGTACCTGAAGCTTTCTTT. The V gene is TRBV11-3, the J gene TRBJ1-1; 7 bases agree with TRBD1. Losses at the gene ends were 8 bases for V and 6 bases for J; bases not matched to a gene: 15. CDR1 is SGHNT and CDR2 is YENEEA in the germline V gene. CDR3 length: 15 amino acids. The variable domain in full, with the rest retrieved from reference TRBV11-3 and TRBJ1-1, is EAGVVQSPRYKIIEKKQPVAFWCNPISGHNTLYWYLQNLGQGPELLIRYENEEAVDDSQLPKDRFSAERLKGVDSTLKIQPAELGDSAVYLCASRPGGRGVPEAFFGQGTRLTVV.

Note on this clone: Other DNA variants within this sample encode the same CDR3. V is TRBV7-2 and J is TRBJ2-5; 7 nucleotides match TRBD1. The CDR3 is 13 amino acids. V gave up 5 bases and J gave up 2 bases; unmatched junction bases: 2. CDR1 is SGHTA and CDR2 is FQGNSA in the germline V gene. The CDR3 reads CASSPRGQETQYF. In DNA form, the CDR3 reads TGTGCCAGCAGCCCCAGGGGGCAAGAGACCCAGTACTTC.

The J gene is TRBJ2-7, the V gene TRBV30; D remains ambiguous. The V and J ends lost 5 bases and 3 bases respectively, with 8 bases between them. Germline assignment: CDR1 GTSNPN and CDR2 SVGIG (reference sequence). The CDR3 sequence is 11 residues long. The chain's CDR3 is CAWASRYEQYF. DNA of the CDR3: TGTGCCTGGGCGTCTCGCTACGAGCAGTACTTC.

This chain connects TRBV5-1 to TRBJ2-3; tentative D call: TRBD2 (6 bases). The V and J ends lost 1 base and 1 base respectively, with 10 bases between them. Germline CDR1 and CDR2: SGHRS and YFSETQ. This CDR3 has 15 residues. The CDR3 spells CASSLLAEGTDTQYF. The CDR3 DNA follows: TGCGCCAGCAGCTTGTTAGCGGAAGGCACAGATACGCAGTATTTT. Variable domain in full (rest from reference TRBV5-1 and TRBJ2-3): KAGVTQTPRYLIKTRGQQVTLSCSPISGHRSVSWYQQTPGQGLQFLFEYFSETQRNKGNFPGRFSGRQFSNSRSEMNVSTLELGDSALYLCASSLLAEGTDTQYFGPGTRLTVL.

This rearrangement joins TRBV2 to TRBJ2-2; 10 positions agree with TRBD1. This CDR3 is built from 14 residues. CDR1 and CDR2 (germline): SNHLY, FYNNEI. The V segment lost 5 bases and the J segment 4 bases; nucleotides outside the gene matches: 1. CDR3 protein: CASSWTGGTGELFF. In DNA, the CDR3 is TGTGCCAGCAGTTGGACAGGGGGCACCGGGGAGCTGTTTTTT.

This chain connects TRBV9 to TRBJ1-5, with 7 bases identical to TRBD1. V was clipped by 5 bases and J by 1 base; unmatched bases: 6. The CDR3 loop spans 15 amino acids. CDR1 is SGDLS and CDR2 is YYNGEE in the germline V gene. CDR3 bases: TGTGCCAGCAGTAGGGGACAGAACAGCAATCAGCCCCAGCATTTT. Translated: CASSRGQNSNQPQHF.

The chain uses TRBV6-2 or TRBV6-3 and TRBJ1-2; D is unclear. V dropped 0 bases and J dropped 7 bases, with 6 bases sitting between them. The CDR3 contains 12 residues. Germline lookup yields CDR1 MNHEY and CDR2 SVGEGT. The CDR3 reads CASSYSTLGYTF. CDR3 DNA: TGTGCCAGCAGTTACTCGACTCTTGGCTACACCTTC.

V usage is TRBV6-2 or TRBV6-3 and J usage is TRBJ1-1; TRBD1 matches at 7 bases. The CDR3 spans 15 residues. Germline assignment: CDR1 MNHEY and CDR2 SVGEGT. The V and J ends lost 0 bases and 5 bases, in that order; junction bases with no gene match: 6. Written as DNA, the CDR3 is TGTGCCAGCAGTTACTCGCGGGCAGGGGGGACTGAAGCTTTCTTT. It yields the protein CASSYSRAGGTEAFF.

The J gene is TRBJ2-7, the V gene TRBV7-9; 14 nucleotides agree with TRBD2. Germline V gene lookup returns CDR1 SEHNR and CDR2 FQNEAQ (reference sequence). The CDR3 is 19 residues long. V shed 1 base, J shed 2 bases, and the junction held 10 bases outside the gene matches. Written as DNA, the CDR3 is TGTGCCAGCAGCTTAGGGGGGACTAGCGGGGGCACCCCCCCCTACGAGCAGTACTTC. Translation gives CASSLGGTSGGTPPYEQYF.

The chain recombines TRBV30 with TRBJ2-7; TRBD2 matches 9 bases. Germline-derived CDR1 and CDR2 are GTSNPN and SVGIG (reference sequence). After removal of 2 bases from V and 11 bases from J, the junction contained 13 bases not matched to a gene. The CDR3 is 14 residues long. The CDR3 is CAWSTSSGTPREYF. The CDR3 DNA is TGTGCCTGGAGTACCTCTAGCGGGACCCCGAGGGAGTACTTC.

This clone has only one observation. This chain connects TRBV4-2 to TRBJ2-5; possible D gene TRBD1, 5 bases. This CDR3 contains 14 residues. Germline lookup yields CDR1 LGHNA and CDR2 YNFKEQ. With 0 bases removed from V and 5 bases from J, the gap between germline ends came to 10 bases. CDR3 in DNA: TGTGCCAGCAGCCAAGAGGCAGGGCGGGAGACCCAGTACTTC. Translation: CASSQEAGRETQYF.

This chain connects TRBV6-6 to TRBJ2-1, with 9 bases that match TRBD1. V dropped 6 bases and J dropped 0; count of bases not matched to a gene: 6. The CDR3 totals 16 residues. Germline lookup yields CDR1 MNHNY and CDR2 SVGAGI (reference sequence). For the CDR3, the DNA is TGTGCCAGCAGCCCCGGGACAGGGAGCTCCTACAATGAGCAGTTCTTC. As protein: CASSPGTGSSYNEQFF.

This clone was detected only once. This chain joins TRBV1 and TRBJ2-3; TRBD2 reflects the table's D call only, with no check against the DNA. TRBV1 is deemed a pseudogene. The CDR3 spans 18 residues. The DNA of the CDR3 is TGCACCAGCAGCCCAAGAGCGGGAGGGCCGCGATTCACAGATACGCAGTATTTT. Translation: CTSSPRAGGPRFTDTQYF.

V usage is TRBV19 and J usage is TRBJ1-5; D perhaps matches TRBD1 (6 bases). The V gene lost 6 bases and the J gene lost 8 bases, with 17 bases spanning the gap. Per the germline V gene, CDR1 is LNHDA and CDR2 is SQIVND (reference sequence). There are 14 residues in the CDR3. The CDR3 nucleotides are TGTGCCAGTAGGCCCGACAGGACCGTCAAGCCCCAGCATTTT. This translates into CASRPDRTVKPQHF.

The chain combines TRBV6-2 or TRBV6-3 with TRBJ2-1; 10 nucleotides match TRBD2. Trimming removed 6 bases from V and 8 bases from J; junction bases left unmatched: 13. The CDR3 runs 16 residues. Germline V gene sequence: CDR1 MNHEY, CDR2 SVGEGT. CDR3 DNA sequence: TGTGCCAGCAGCCACGGGGCTAGCGGGAGTGGGTATGAGCAGTTCTTC. This translates into CASSHGASGSGYEQFF.

The chain couples TRBV30 to TRBJ2-3; D may be TRBD2 (5 bases). V dropped 0 bases and J dropped 0 bases, with 13 bases sitting between them. The CDR3 extends over 16 amino acids. The V gene's germline CDR1 is GTSNPN and CDR2 SVGIG (reference sequence). CDR3 region: CAWSVGSRASTDTQYF. In nucleotides, the CDR3 is TGTGCCTGGAGTGTCGGATCGAGGGCCAGCACAGATACGCAGTATTTT.

This clone has only a few counts. This chain joins TRBV5-1 and TRBJ2-5; TRBD1 aligns across 10 bases. This CDR3 comprises 16 residues. Germline V gene sequence: CDR1 SGHRS, CDR2 YFSETQ. The V and J ends lost 1 base and 2 bases, in that order; junction bases with no gene match: 5. CDR3 sequence (DNA): TGCGCCAGCAGCTTGCCCCGGGACAGGGGTCAAGAGACCCAGTACTTC. It encodes CASSLPRDRGQETQYF.

The sample holds a few counts of this clone. The chain is built from TRBV15 and TRBJ2-4, with 7 bases identical to TRBD1. This CDR3 is 16 amino acids long. With 3 bases clipped from V and 2 bases from J, the junction kept 7 bases outside the gene matches. Germline CDR1 and CDR2: LNHNV and YYDKDF (reference sequence). The CDR3 sequence is CATSSPPTGTKNIQYF. Here the CDR3 DNA reads TGTGCCACCAGCAGCCCCCCGACAGGGACCAAAAACATTCAGTACTTC.

The CDR3 region is CASSYRLAGGHNEQFF. The CDR3 coding sequence is TGTGCCAGCAGTTACCGGCTAGCGGGAGGGCACAATGAGCAGTTCTTC. V and J are TRBV6-2 or TRBV6-3 and TRBJ2-1, with 12 nucleotides matching TRBD2. CDR1 is MNHEY and CDR2 is SVGEGT in the germline V gene. The CDR3 has 16 residues. Trimming at V came to 2 bases and at J to 5 bases, leaving 4 bases not matched to a gene.

This clone was seen a single time. The chain links TRBV7-2 to TRBJ1-5, with D possibly matching TRBD1 (5 bases). The CDR3 sequence is 14 residues long. Germline V CDR1 and CDR2: SGHTA, FQGNSA. Deletions cut 5 bases from V and 2 bases from J, with 10 bases between. The CDR3 here is CASSAAGGNQPQHF. The CDR3 DNA reads as TGTGCCAGCAGCGCAGCGGGGGGCAATCAGCCCCAGCATTTT.

This chain connects TRBV3-1 (or the pseudogene TRBV3-2) to TRBJ1-2; 9 nucleotides agree with TRBD1. Germline CDR1 reads LGHDT; CDR2 reads YNNKEL (reference sequence). V gave up 4 bases and J gave up 6 bases; unmatched junction bases: 9. This CDR3 contains 15 residues. CDR3 bases: TGTGCCAGCAGCCCTCAGACGGGACAGGGCCATGGCTACACCTTC. This encodes CASSPQTGQGHGYTF.

The V and J genes are TRBV25-1 and TRBJ1-2, with a weak D call TRBD1 (5 bases). This CDR3 has 13 residues. Deletions cut 5 bases from V and 7 bases from J, with 14 bases between. The germline gives CDR1 MGHDK, CDR2 SYGVNS. The CDR3 loop reads CASSPHGRGGYTF. CDR3 nucleotide sequence: TGTGCCAGCAGTCCGCATGGAAGGGGTGGCTACACCTTC.

V is TRBV7-3 and J is TRBJ1-2; a weak D match, TRBD1 (5 bases). Trimming removed 5 bases from V and 5 bases from J, with 24 bases in between. CDR1 is SGHTA and CDR2 is FQGTGA in the germline V gene. CDR3 size: 17 residues. CDR3 region: CASSPPPVGQGWYGYTF. CDR3 DNA: TGTGCCAGCAGCCCACCTCCTGTGGGGCAGGGTTGGTATGGCTACACCTTC.

This chain connects TRBV5-1 to TRBJ1-2; D call uncertain. The CDR3 is 13 residues long. V shed 4 bases and J shed 4 bases, with 11 bases lying between them. Germline V gene sequence: CDR1 SGHRS, CDR2 YFSETQ. The CDR3 DNA follows: TGCGCCAGCAGCCCTCGGGATGTCTATGGCTACACCTTC. Its protein product is CASSPRDVYGYTF.

The rearrangement links TRBV9 to TRBJ2-7; TRBD1 matches at 8 bases. The CDR3 spans 14 residues. J lost 3 bases, V lost 0 bases, and 2 bases had no gene match. Germline CDR1 is SGDLS and CDR2 is YYNGEE. CDR3 sequence reads: CASSVGGTGYEQYF. CDR3 nucleotides: TGTGCCAGCAGCGTAGGGGGGACAGGCTACGAGCAGTACTTC.

Only a few counts were recorded for this clone. The chain carries TRBV10-3 and TRBJ1-3; TRBD1 might be the D (6 bases). V lost 4 bases, J lost 0 bases, and 10 bases lay in between. This CDR3 is built from 15 residues. Germline loops: CDR1 ENHRY, CDR2 SYGVKD. The CDR3 is CAISGQGGSGNTIYF. In DNA form, the CDR3 reads TGTGCCATCAGTGGACAAGGGGGCTCTGGAAACACCATATATTTT.

The chain is built from TRBV6-5 and TRBJ2-7, with 7 bases aligning to TRBD1. V lost 7 bases, J lost 2 bases, and 8 bases stayed unmatched. This CDR3 is 14 amino acids long. The V gene's germline CDR1 is MNHEY and CDR2 SVGAGI. CDR3 protein: CASTPDRPPYEQYF. The DNA of the CDR3 is TGTGCCAGCACCCCGGACAGGCCCCCCTACGAGCAGTACTTC.

The chain carries TRBV6-5 and TRBJ1-4, with TRBD1 matching 8 bases. The V gene end was trimmed by 6 bases and the J gene end by 3 bases; junction bases not matched to a gene: 6. From germline, CDR1 is MNHEY and CDR2 SVGAGI. This CDR3 is built from 15 residues. CDR3 loop: CASRVDRAPNEKLFF. CDR3 bases: TGTGCCAGCAGGGTGGACAGGGCCCCTAATGAAAAACTGTTTTTT.

The gene calls are TRBV6-5 and TRBJ1-2; 8 nucleotides agree with TRBD1. With 5 bases clipped from V and 8 bases from J, the junction kept 7 bases outside the gene matches. CDR3 length: 13 amino acids. Germline values: CDR1 MNHEY, CDR2 SVGAGI. The CDR3 sequence is CASSPYRGGGYTF. In DNA, the CDR3 is TGTGCCAGCAGTCCTTACAGGGGGGGAGGCTACACCTTC.

The table lists this clone with a count of one. This sequence joins TRBV27 and TRBJ2-7; possible D gene TRBD2, 5 bases. Germline V gene sequence: CDR1 MNHEY, CDR2 SMNVEV (reference sequence). V was cut by 5 bases and J by 4 bases, with 18 bases left in between. The CDR3 runs to 15 residues. CDR3 nucleotide sequence: TGTGCCAGCAGTCCTAGCCTTCGCGGGTGGTACGAGCAGTACTTC. Its protein product is CASSPSLRGWYEQYF.